Listed below are T cell receptor beta chains from one sample, sequenced in a study of molecular identifiers for immune sequencing clone quantification. TCRdb fed the PCR reads into MiXCR, producing one record per CDR3 protein. The sample shows 300,000 to 350,000 distinct CDR3 sequences, 20% to 25% of them seen only once. Sequenced material: naive CD8+ T cells from blood, with Jurkat cell RNA spiked in. The receptor source for this set is a human donor in good health. Some libraries in this study had Jurkat cell RNA spiked in. CDR3s include the opening cysteine and the closing phenylalanine or tryptophan. The D gene is left open where the match is weak. Not every row has a clone size; where given, it reads once, few, many or a size class.

d_gene: TRBD2; j_gene: TRBJ2-3; abundance: NA; v_gene: TRBV20-1; CDR3nt: TGCAGTGCTAGTACGGGACTAGCGGGAGTAGCAGATACGCAGTATTTT; CDR3aa: CSASTGLAGVADTQYF
d_gene: NA; j_gene: TRBJ2-2; abundance: many; v_gene: TRBV13; CDR3nt: TGTGCCAGCAGCCTGGGCTTCACCGGGGAGCTGTTTTTT; CDR3aa: CASSLGFTGELFF
d_gene: NA; j_gene: TRBJ2-6; abundance: NA; v_gene: TRBV4-3; CDR3nt: TGCGCCAGCAGCCAAAGTGTCGTTGGGGCCAACGCCCTGACTTTC; CDR3aa: CASSQSVVGANALTF
d_gene: NA; j_gene: TRBJ2-5; abundance: many; v_gene: TRBV7-6; CDR3nt: TGTGCCAGCAGCTTAGAGGCAGAAGAGACCCAGTACTTC; CDR3aa: CASSLEAEETQYF
d_gene: NA; j_gene: TRBJ1-2; abundance: many; v_gene: TRBV3-1; CDR3nt: TGTGCCAGCAGCCAAGCGATGGGTCGACAGTTTTGGTATGGCTACACCTTC; CDR3aa: CASSQAMGRQFWYGYTF
d_gene: TRBD1; j_gene: TRBJ1-1; abundance: few; v_gene: TRBV29-1; CDR3nt: TGCGGCGTTGAAATTTGGGGACAGGGGACTGAAGCTTTCTTT; CDR3aa: CGVEIWGQGTEAFF
d_gene: TRBD1; j_gene: TRBJ2-3; abundance: many; v_gene: TRBV12-3/TRBV12-4; CDR3nt: TGTGCCAGCAGTCAGACAGGGAGAGGTACAGATACGCAGTATTTT; CDR3aa: CASSQTGRGTDTQYF
d_gene: TRBD2; j_gene: TRBJ2-3; abundance: NA; v_gene: TRBV7-3; CDR3nt: TGTGCCAGCAGCTTGGCGGGAGGGCCTGGAGATACGCAGTATTTT; CDR3aa: CASSLAGGPGDTQYF
d_gene: NA; j_gene: TRBJ2-3; abundance: many; v_gene: TRBV14; CDR3nt: TGTGCCAGCAGCCAAGGGAACAGGGCGACCCGCACAGATACGCAGTATTTT; CDR3aa: CASSQGNRATRTDTQYF
d_gene: TRBD2; j_gene: TRBJ2-7; abundance: many; v_gene: TRBV5-6; CDR3nt: TGTGCCAGCAGCTTCGGGACTAGCGGGAGTGTGTCCTACGAGCAGTACTTC; CDR3aa: CASSFGTSGSVSYEQYF
d_gene: NA; j_gene: TRBJ1-6; abundance: many; v_gene: TRBV5-1; CDR3nt: TGCGCCAGCAGCTTAGACGCGAAGAACTCCTATAATTCACCCCTCCACTTT; CDR3aa: CASSLDAKNSYNSPLHF
d_gene: NA; j_gene: TRBJ2-3; abundance: many; v_gene: TRBV28; CDR3nt: TGTGCCAGCAGCTCCCATCCAGTTCCAGATACGCAGTATTTT; CDR3aa: CASSSHPVPDTQYF
d_gene: NA; j_gene: TRBJ2-5; abundance: many; v_gene: TRBV6-2/TRBV6-3; CDR3nt: TGTGCCAGCAGTTACTCGCCCAGGGCAGTCCAAGAGACCCAGTACTTC; CDR3aa: CASSYSPRAVQETQYF
d_gene: NA; j_gene: TRBJ2-7; abundance: many; v_gene: TRBV29-1; CDR3nt: TGCAGCGTTGAGGTGTCCTCCTACGAGCAGTACTTC; CDR3aa: CSVEVSSYEQYF
d_gene: TRBD1; j_gene: TRBJ2-7; abundance: many; v_gene: TRBV6-5; CDR3nt: TGTGCCAGCAGTCAGACAGGGGACGAGCAGTACTTC; CDR3aa: CASSQTGDEQYF
d_gene: NA; j_gene: TRBJ1-1; abundance: many; v_gene: TRBV4-3; CDR3nt: TGCGCCAGCAGCCAAGTGTTTTCGGGGTTAACTGAAGCTTTCTTT; CDR3aa: CASSQVFSGLTEAFF
d_gene: TRBD2; j_gene: TRBJ2-1; abundance: NA; v_gene: TRBV29-1; CDR3nt: TGCAGCGTCACCCCCGGGACTAGCGGGATAAATGAGCAGTTCTTC; CDR3aa: CSVTPGTSGINEQFF
d_gene: TRBD2; j_gene: TRBJ2-7; abundance: NA; v_gene: TRBV19; CDR3nt: TGTGCCAGTAGTACCTGGACTAGCGGATTGGACTACGAGCAGTACTTC; CDR3aa: CASSTWTSGLDYEQYF
d_gene: TRBD1; j_gene: TRBJ1-1; abundance: many; v_gene: TRBV5-6; CDR3nt: TGTGCCAGCAGCCCTGAACGGCAGGGGGCCACTGAAGCTTTCTTT; CDR3aa: CASSPERQGATEAFF
d_gene: NA; j_gene: TRBJ1-4; abundance: NA; v_gene: TRBV7-9; CDR3nt: TGTGCCAGCAGCCCCGGGAGGGATGAAAAACCGTTTTTT; CDR3aa: CASSPGRDEKPFF
d_gene: NA; j_gene: TRBJ1-1; abundance: many; v_gene: TRBV6-2/TRBV6-3; CDR3nt: TGTGCCAGCAGTTCCCGGACCCTAGAGAACACTGAAGCTTTCTTT; CDR3aa: CASSSRTLENTEAFF
d_gene: NA; j_gene: TRBJ1-5; abundance: many; v_gene: TRBV6-2/TRBV6-3; CDR3nt: TGTGCCAGCAGTAGCTACACCTATGGCAATCAGCCCCAGCATTTT; CDR3aa: CASSSYTYGNQPQHF
d_gene: NA; j_gene: TRBJ1-1; abundance: NA; v_gene: TRBV18; CDR3nt: TGTGCCAGCTCGGGTCCTATCAATACTGAAGCTCTCTTT; CDR3aa: CASSGPINTEALF
d_gene: TRBD2; j_gene: TRBJ2-3; abundance: many; v_gene: TRBV9; CDR3nt: TGTGCCAGCAGCTTGTCTAGCGGGGGTTGGACAGATACGCAGTATTTT; CDR3aa: CASSLSSGGWTDTQYF
d_gene: NA; j_gene: TRBJ2-5; abundance: many; v_gene: TRBV6-2/TRBV6-3; CDR3nt: TGTGCCAGCAGCCCATTTATTCTGGAGACCCAGTACTTC; CDR3aa: CASSPFILETQYF
d_gene: TRBD1; j_gene: TRBJ2-7; abundance: many; v_gene: TRBV12-5; CDR3nt: TGTGCTAGTGGTTTGGGACCAGACAGGGGTTCTGGCGAGCAGTACTTC; CDR3aa: CASGLGPDRGSGEQYF
d_gene: NA; j_gene: TRBJ1-6; abundance: many; v_gene: TRBV20-1; CDR3nt: TGCAGTGCTATCCGGGAGCTAACTCTAGGGTATTCACCCCTCCACTTT; CDR3aa: CSAIRELTLGYSPLHF
d_gene: NA; j_gene: TRBJ1-2; abundance: many; v_gene: TRBV12-3/TRBV12-4; CDR3nt: TGTGCCAGCAGATCACCGGGACACGAAAATGGCTACACCTTC; CDR3aa: CASRSPGHENGYTF
d_gene: NA; j_gene: TRBJ2-7; abundance: many; v_gene: TRBV28; CDR3nt: TGTGCCAGCAGTTTGGAACACACCTACGAGCAGTACTTC; CDR3aa: CASSLEHTYEQYF
d_gene: NA; j_gene: TRBJ2-7; abundance: many; v_gene: TRBV25-1; CDR3nt: TGTGCCAGCAGCATGACAGTTTTCTACGAGCAGTACTTC; CDR3aa: CASSMTVFYEQYF
d_gene: NA; j_gene: TRBJ1-2; abundance: many; v_gene: TRBV29-1; CDR3nt: TGCAGCGTTGAAGAGTGGTCGGCACTCGGCTATGGCTACACCTTC; CDR3aa: CSVEEWSALGYGYTF
d_gene: TRBD2; j_gene: TRBJ2-1; abundance: many; v_gene: TRBV27; CDR3nt: TGTGCCACCGGGGGACTAGCTGTTGAGCAGTTCTTC; CDR3aa: CATGGLAVEQFF
d_gene: NA; j_gene: TRBJ2-7; abundance: NA; v_gene: TRBV30; CDR3nt: TGTGCCTGGACTCCGGCAGGGACCATGGAGCAGTACTTC; CDR3aa: CAWTPAGTMEQYF
d_gene: TRBD2; j_gene: TRBJ2-3; abundance: many; v_gene: TRBV6-5; CDR3nt: TGTGCCAGCAGTCCCTCTAGCGGGAGAGGTTCAGATACGCAGTATTTT; CDR3aa: CASSPSSGRGSDTQYF
d_gene: NA; j_gene: TRBJ1-1; abundance: many; v_gene: TRBV21-1; CDR3nt: TGTGCCAGCAGCAACTACCCCCAGGGGGCCGGCACTGAAGCTTTCTTT; CDR3aa: CASSNYPQGAGTEAFF
d_gene: TRBD1; j_gene: TRBJ1-5; abundance: many; v_gene: TRBV20-1; CDR3nt: TGCAGTGCTAGCAGGGGGCTGAAGGATAGCAATCAGCCCCAGCATTTT; CDR3aa: CSASRGLKDSNQPQHF
d_gene: NA; j_gene: TRBJ2-7; abundance: NA; v_gene: TRBV4-1; CDR3nt: TGCGCCAGCAGCAAAGAGGTCAGGGACGAGCAGTACTTC; CDR3aa: CASSKEVRDEQYF
d_gene: NA; j_gene: TRBJ2-5; abundance: many; v_gene: TRBV12-3/TRBV12-4; CDR3nt: TGTGCCAGCAGTAGCTGGGGGGCACAAGAGACCCAGTACTTC; CDR3aa: CASSSWGAQETQYF
d_gene: NA; j_gene: TRBJ1-1; abundance: many; v_gene: TRBV20-1; CDR3nt: TGCAGTGCTAGGTCCCGGTGGAGCACTGAAGCTTTCTTT; CDR3aa: CSARSRWSTEAFF